The 10 T cell receptor beta chains below come from one sample, sequenced in a study of T cell responses to AZD1222 COVID-19 vaccine. Assay: immunoSEQ multiplex PCR; the TCRdb copy retains only in-frame clones and omits some. This table has roughly 140,000 clones, 80% to 95% appearing once. Material: peripheral blood, obtained on day 0 of AZD1222 vaccination. Receptors originate from an adult in good health.

This clone came up once. The chain carries TRBV15 and TRBJ2-7; no definite D call. This CDR3 is built from 14 residues. CDR1 and CDR2 (germline): LNHNV, YYDKDF (reference sequence). Trimming left V 0 bases short and J 5 bases short, with 11 bases between. This CDR3 is CATSRDPSYDEQYF. The CDR3 DNA sequence: TGTGCCACCAGCAGAGATCCCTCCTATGACGAGCAGTACTTC.

The chain employs TRBV27 and TRBJ1-2; perhaps TRBD1 as D (5 bases). V dropped 0 bases and J dropped 7 bases, with 12 bases sitting between them. Germline CDR1 and CDR2: MNHEY and SMNVEV (reference sequence). The CDR3 totals 14 residues. CDR3 nucleotides: TGTGCCAGCAGTTTATCAGGGGCCCGAGGTGGCTACACCTTC. Translated, it gives CASSLSGARGGYTF.

With respect to this clone: Germline and junction disagree at one end, which may indicate a read error. The chain links TRBV7-7 to TRBJ2-3; no clear D gene. CDR3 size: 13 residues. Germline CDR1 SSHAT, CDR2 FNYEAQ (reference sequence). The CDR3 is CASSQGAVDTQYF. In nucleotides, the CDR3 is TGTGCTAGCAGCCAAGGAGCTGTAGATACGCAGTATTTT.

V and J are TRBV4-1 and TRBJ2-1; perhaps TRBD2 as D (5 bases). This CDR3 has 17 residues. The germline gives CDR1 MGHRA, CDR2 YSYEKL. Trimming left V 2 bases short and J 0 bases short, with 14 bases between. The CDR3 sequence is CASSQKLAAVSYNEQFF. CDR3 nucleotide sequence: TGCGCCAGCAGCCAAAAACTTGCAGCGGTCTCCTACAATGAGCAGTTCTTC.

This sequence joins TRBV4-1 and TRBJ2-1; no firm D call. From germline, CDR1 is MGHRA and CDR2 YSYEKL. The CDR3 totals 14 residues. V was cut by 0 bases and J by 9 bases, with 12 bases left in between. The CDR3 DNA follows: TGCGCCAGCAGCCAAGATGGTTCCTGGGGTGAGCAGTTCTTC. Amino acids: CASSQDGSWGEQFF.

This chain connects TRBV6-1 to TRBJ2-1; D unresolved. Trimming took 3 bases from V and 0 from J, leaving 6 bases between them. This CDR3 has 14 residues. Per the germline V gene, CDR1 is MNHNS and CDR2 is SASEGT. CDR3 nucleotides: TGTGCCAGCAGTGAGGATCCCTCCTACAATGAGCAGTTCTTC. Its translation is CASSEDPSYNEQFF.

The J gene is TRBJ1-2, the V gene TRBV30; possible D gene TRBD1, 5 bases. V dropped 1 base and J dropped 4 bases, with 19 bases sitting between them. Germline CDR1 and CDR2: GTSNPN and SVGIG (reference sequence). The CDR3 extends over 16 amino acids. The CDR3 is CAWSAFGRAGFYGYTF. DNA for the CDR3: TGTGCCTGGAGTGCATTTGGCAGGGCCGGATTCTATGGCTACACCTTC.

CDR3 DNA: TGTGCCACCAGTGATAGACCGGGACAGGGGGCGATGGAGCAGTTCTTC. Translated, it gives CATSDRPGQGAMEQFF. This rearrangement joins TRBV24-1 to TRBJ2-1; TRBD1 matches 12 bases. V was clipped by 3 bases and J by 10 bases; unmatched bases: 9. This CDR3 has 16 residues. Germline-derived CDR1 and CDR2 are KGHDR and SFDVKD.

This clone appeared a single time. The chain employs TRBV5-1 and TRBJ2-1, with 10 bases fitting TRBD2. Looked up from germline, CDR1 is SGHRS and CDR2 is YFSETQ. V lost 4 bases, J lost 3 bases, and 4 bases stayed unmatched. The CDR3 length is 15 residues. DNA of the CDR3: TGCGCCAGCAGCCCCAGGACTAGCGGCTACAATGAGCAGTTCTTC. It is translated as CASSPRTSGYNEQFF.

V and J are TRBV6-1 and TRBJ1-1; D is undetermined. V lost 0 bases to trimming and J lost 8 bases, with 13 bases between them. Looked up from germline, CDR1 is MNHNS and CDR2 is SASEGT. This CDR3 contains 14 residues. CDR3 protein: CASSEAGWVGEAFF. CDR3 DNA: TGTGCCAGCAGTGAAGCGGGGTGGGTAGGGGAAGCTTTCTTT.